This T cell receptor (beta chain) was retrieved from a study of cytomegalovirus exposure and HLA in healthy donors. Study background: From 150 million to 200 million T cells, an earlier analysis saw roughly 110 million unique TCR beta sequences. General observations from the study: The majority of CMV-associated TCR beta chains were reported as apparently HLA-restricted in a later analysis.

Regarding this clone: As yet, its antigen is unknown.

It was with 60 Vbeta and 13 Jbeta primers that the PCR ran. Data came from immunoSEQ multiplex PCR; TCRdb stores just in-frame clones and leaves some out. The sample has around 200,000 clones; roughly 79% are singletons. This TCR was recovered from a woman aged 25 to 39 in good health and CMV-seropositive. The specimen sequenced was PBMCs.

DNA for the CDR3: TGTGCCAGCAGTCAGGGACTAGCGGGATTACCTAGCACAGATACGCAGTATTTT. It codes for CASSQGLAGLPSTDTQYF. The chain carries TRBV27 and TRBJ2-3, with 13 bases matching TRBD2. Germline V CDR1 and CDR2: MNHEY, SMNVEV (reference sequence). The CDR3 has 18 residues. V lost 5 bases to trimming and J lost 0 bases; unmatched junction nucleotides: 8.